This paragraph covers one TCR beta chain sequence. Its antigen is not known. Germline-derived CDR1 and CDR2 are SQVTM and ANQGSEA. V was clipped by 0 bases and J by 6 bases; unmatched bases: 3. The CDR3 consists of 15 residues. This entry comes from a study of cytomegalovirus exposure and HLA in healthy donors. Study-wide results and limits: Presence/absence analyses treated sequencing depth as roughly uniform across donors. As a later analysis showed, a missense DCLRE1C variant was linked to trimming of TCR beta V- and J-genes. Looking again later, the authors saw that most CMV-associated TCR beta chains seemed HLA-restricted.

Use of 60 Vbeta and 13 Jbeta primers characterized the PCR. Produced via immunoSEQ multiplex PCR; TCRdb's table is partial and in-frame only. The sample holds about 200,000 clones, 79% seen once. The chain is built from TRBV29-1 and TRBJ2-2; 11 bases align to TRBD1. The clonotype was recovered from a woman aged 30 to 39 in good health and CMV-seropositive. Material: PBMCs. Written as DNA, the CDR3 is TGCAGCGTTGAAGACGGACAGGGGGCGGCCGGGGAGCTGTTTTTT. Its protein product is CSVEDGQGAAGELFF.